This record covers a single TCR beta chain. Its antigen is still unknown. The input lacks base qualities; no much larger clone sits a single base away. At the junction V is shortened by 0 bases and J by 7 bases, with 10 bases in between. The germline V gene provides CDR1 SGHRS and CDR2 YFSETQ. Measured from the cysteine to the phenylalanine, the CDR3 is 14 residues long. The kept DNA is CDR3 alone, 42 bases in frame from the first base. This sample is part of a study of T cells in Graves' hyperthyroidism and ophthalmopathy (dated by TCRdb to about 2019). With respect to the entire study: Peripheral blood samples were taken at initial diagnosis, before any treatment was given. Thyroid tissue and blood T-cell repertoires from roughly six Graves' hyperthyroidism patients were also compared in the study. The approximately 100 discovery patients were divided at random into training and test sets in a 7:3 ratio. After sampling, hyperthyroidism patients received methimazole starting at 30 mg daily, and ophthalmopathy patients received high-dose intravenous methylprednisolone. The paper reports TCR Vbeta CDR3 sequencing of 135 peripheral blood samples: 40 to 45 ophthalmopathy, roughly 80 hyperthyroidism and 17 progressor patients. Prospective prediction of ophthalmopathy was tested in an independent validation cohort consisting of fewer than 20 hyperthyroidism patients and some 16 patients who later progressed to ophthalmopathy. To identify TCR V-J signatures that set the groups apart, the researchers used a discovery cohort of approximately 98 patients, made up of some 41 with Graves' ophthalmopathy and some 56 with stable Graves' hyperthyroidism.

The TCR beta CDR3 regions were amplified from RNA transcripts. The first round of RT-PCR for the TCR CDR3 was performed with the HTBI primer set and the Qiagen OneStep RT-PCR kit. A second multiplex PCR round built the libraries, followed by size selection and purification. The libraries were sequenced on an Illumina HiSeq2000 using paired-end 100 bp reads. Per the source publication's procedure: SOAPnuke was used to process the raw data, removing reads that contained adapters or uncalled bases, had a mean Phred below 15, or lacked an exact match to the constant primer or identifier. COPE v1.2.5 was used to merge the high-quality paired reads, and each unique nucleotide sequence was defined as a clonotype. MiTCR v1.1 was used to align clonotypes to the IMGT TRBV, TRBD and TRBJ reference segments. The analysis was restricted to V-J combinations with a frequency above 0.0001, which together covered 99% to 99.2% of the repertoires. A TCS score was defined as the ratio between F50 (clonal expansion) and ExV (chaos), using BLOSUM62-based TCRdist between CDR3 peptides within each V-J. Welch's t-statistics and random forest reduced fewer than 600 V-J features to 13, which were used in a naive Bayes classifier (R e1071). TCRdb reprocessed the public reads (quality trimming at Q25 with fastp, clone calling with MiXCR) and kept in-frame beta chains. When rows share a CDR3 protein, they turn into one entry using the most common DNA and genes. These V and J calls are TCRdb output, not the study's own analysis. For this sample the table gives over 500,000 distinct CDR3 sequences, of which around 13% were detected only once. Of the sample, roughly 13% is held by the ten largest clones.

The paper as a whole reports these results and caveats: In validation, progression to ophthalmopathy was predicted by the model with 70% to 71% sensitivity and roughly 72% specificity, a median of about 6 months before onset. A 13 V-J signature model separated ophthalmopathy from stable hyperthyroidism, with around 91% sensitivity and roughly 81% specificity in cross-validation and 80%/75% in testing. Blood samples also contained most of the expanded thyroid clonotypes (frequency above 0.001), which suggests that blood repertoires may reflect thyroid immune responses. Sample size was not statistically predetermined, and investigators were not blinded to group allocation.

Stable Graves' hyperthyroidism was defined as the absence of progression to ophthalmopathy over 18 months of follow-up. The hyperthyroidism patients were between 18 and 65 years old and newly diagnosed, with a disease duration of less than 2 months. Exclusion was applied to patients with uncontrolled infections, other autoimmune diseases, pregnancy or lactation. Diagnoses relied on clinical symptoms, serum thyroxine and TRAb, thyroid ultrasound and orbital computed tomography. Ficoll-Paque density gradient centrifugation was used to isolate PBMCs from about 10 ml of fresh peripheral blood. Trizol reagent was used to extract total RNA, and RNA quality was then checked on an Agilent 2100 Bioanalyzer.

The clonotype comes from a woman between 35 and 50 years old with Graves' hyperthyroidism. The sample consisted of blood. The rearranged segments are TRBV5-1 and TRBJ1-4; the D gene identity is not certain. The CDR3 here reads CASSLERAGEKLFF. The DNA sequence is TGCGCCAGCAGCTTGGAACGTGCGGGTGAAAAACTGTTTTTT. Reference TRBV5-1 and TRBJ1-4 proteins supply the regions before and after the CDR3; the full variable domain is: KAGVTQTPRYLIKTRGQQVTLSCSPISGHRSVSWYQQTPGQGLQFLFEYFSETQRNKGNFPGRFSGRQFSNSRSEMNVSTLELGDSALYLCASSLERAGEKLFFGSGTQLSVL.